These 32 T cell receptor beta chains share one sample of origin, sequenced in a study of post-analysis software for immune sequencing data. Study results and limitations: About 5 TRBV segments, including TRBV5-6, TRBV5-1 and TRBV20-1, were more frequent in patients than controls.

No antigen has been assigned to these receptors. Unique molecular identifiers tagged the TCR beta cDNA libraries. A single record per CDR3 protein comes from TCRdb applying MiXCR to the PCR reads. The data hold about 820,000 distinct CDR3 sequences, with about 50% observed a single time. Source material: blood. Receptors were obtained from a girl aged 10 to 17 with multiple sclerosis.

This chain links TRBV11-1 with TRBJ2-1; possibly TRBD1 or TRBD2 for D (6 bases each). Trimming removed 5 bases at V and 4 bases at J, with 18 bases between. The CDR3 contains 16 residues. Per germline, CDR1 SGHAT and CDR2 FQDESV (reference sequence). CDR3 protein: CASSPKRGALYNEQFF. The CDR3 DNA sequence: TGTGCCAGCAGCCCAAAGAGGGGGGCCCTATACAATGAGCAGTTCTTC.

This sequence joins TRBV6-6 and TRBJ1-1; unclear D gene. Germline CDR1 reads MNHNY; CDR2 reads SVGAGI (reference sequence). The CDR3 has 12 residues. The germline V and J ends were trimmed by 6 bases and 1 base, with 6 bases remaining between them. The CDR3 region has the DNA TGTGCCAGCAGACGAGAGAACACTGAAGCTTTCTTT. Translation gives CASRRENTEAFF.

This clonotype was seen a handful of times. The chain is built from TRBV20-1 and TRBJ2-5; 8 positions match TRBD1. From germline, CDR1 is DFQATT and CDR2 SNEGSKA (reference sequence). With 1 base clipped from V and 8 bases from J, the junction kept 3 bases outside the gene matches. The CDR3 covers 12 residues. CDR3 region: CSARAGQATQYF. The CDR3 DNA sequence: TGCAGTGCTAGAGCGGGACAGGCAACCCAGTACTTC.

This clonotype was observed a few times. Written as DNA, the CDR3 is TGTGCCAGCAGGATGGACAGGACTTCGGATGAGCAGTTCTTC. Its protein product is CASRMDRTSDEQFF. This chain uses TRBV6-4 with TRBJ2-1, with 7 positions matching TRBD1. CDR1 is MRHNA, CDR2 SNTAGT, per germline. V dropped 6 bases and J dropped 8; count of bases not matched to a gene: 10. The CDR3 spans 14 residues.

This rearrangement joins TRBV5-1 to TRBJ2-1; unclear D gene. This CDR3 spans 15 amino acids. Trimming stripped 0 bases from V and 5 bases from J, with 12 bases between. Looked up from germline, CDR1 is SGHRS and CDR2 is YFSETQ. The CDR3: CASSLVASWDNEQFF. CDR3 DNA sequence: TGCGCCAGCAGCTTGGTCGCATCCTGGGACAATGAGCAGTTCTTC.

The rearrangement links TRBV5-1 to TRBJ2-1; weak D call: TRBD2 (6 bases). This CDR3 spans 15 amino acids. The germline V gene encodes CDR1 SGHRS and CDR2 YFSETQ. Trimming left V 3 bases short and J 7 bases short, with 17 bases between. CDR3 sequence reads: CASSSEGPTQNEQFF. For the CDR3, the DNA is TGCGCCAGCAGCTCGGAGGGACCGACCCAAAATGAGCAGTTCTTC. Full variable domain (missing parts from reference TRBV5-1 and TRBJ2-1): KAGVTQTPRYLIKTRGQQVTLSCSPISGHRSVSWYQQTPGQGLQFLFEYFSETQRNKGNFPGRFSGRQFSNSRSEMNVSTLELGDSALYLCASSSEGPTQNEQFFGPGTRLTVL.

A few counts support this clonotype. The CDR3 DNA follows: TGCAGTGCTAGGGCGGGACTAGCGGCCACAGATACGCAGTATTTT. Translated, it gives CSARAGLAATDTQYF. The chain joins TRBV20-1 to TRBJ2-3, with 11 positions matching TRBD2. The V and J ends lost 3 bases and 2 bases, in that order; junction bases with no gene match: 4. Germline V CDR1 and CDR2: DFQATT, SNEGSKA (reference sequence). The CDR3 covers 15 residues.

The V call is TRBV12-3 or TRBV12-4, the J call TRBJ1-6, with D perhaps TRBD1 (6 bases). The CDR3 has 14 residues. Trimming shortened V by 7 bases and J by 7 bases, and 14 bases separated the two germline ends. This CDR3 reads CASILAGVNSPLHF. CDR3 nucleotide sequence: TGTGCCAGCATCCTGGCAGGGGTGAATTCACCCCTCCACTTT.

The V call is TRBV20-1, the J call TRBJ2-7; 9 nucleotides agree with TRBD2. From germline, CDR1 is DFQATT and CDR2 SNEGSKA (reference sequence). The V gene end was trimmed by 5 bases and the J gene end by 3 bases; junction bases not matched to a gene: 8. The CDR3 has 14 amino acids. The CDR3 loop reads CSAGGLASNYEQYF. CDR3 coding DNA: TGCAGTGCTGGAGGACTAGCGAGTAACTACGAGCAGTACTTC.

The chain recombines TRBV3-1 with TRBJ2-1, with TRBD2 matching 8 bases. CDR1 LGHDT and CDR2 YNNKEL come from the germline V gene (reference sequence). The CDR3 has 15 amino acids. V gave up 0 bases and J gave up 9 bases; unmatched junction bases: 7. The CDR3 DNA is TGTGCCAGCAGCCAAGAGCCAGCGGGAGCTCCTGAGCAGTTCTTC. Translated, it gives CASSQEPAGAPEQFF.

The rearrangement links TRBV7-8 to TRBJ1-2; maybe TRBD1 (6 bases). The germline V and J ends were trimmed by 5 bases and 0 bases, with 16 bases remaining between them. Germline CDR1 and CDR2: SGHVS and FQNEAQ. This CDR3 has 16 residues. The CDR3 sequence is CASSPKRGNTNYGYTF. DNA for the CDR3: TGTGCCAGCAGCCCAAAAAGGGGGAATACTAACTATGGCTACACCTTC.

This clonotype has only a few counts. This chain joins TRBV29-1 and TRBJ2-4; 7 bases are shared with TRBD2. The DNA end favors TRBJ2-7, so the J call may be wrong. The CDR3 is 13 residues long. Germline assignment: CDR1 SQVTM and CDR2 ANQGSEA. The CDR3 sequence: CSVGDYNRYEQYF. The DNA for the CDR3 is TGCAGCGTTGGGGACTACAACCGCTACGAGCAGTACTTC.

This chain joins TRBV20-1 and TRBJ2-7; the D gene is possibly TRBD2 (5 bases). The CDR3 runs to 15 residues. The V end lost 0 bases, the J end lost 0 bases, and 12 bases lay between the germline ends. Per germline, CDR1 DFQATT and CDR2 SNEGSKA (reference sequence). The CDR3 here is CSARDKWEPSYEQYF. CDR3 bases: TGCAGTGCTAGAGATAAGTGGGAGCCCTCCTACGAGCAGTACTTC.

The chain recombines TRBV7-9 with TRBJ2-7; TRBD1 matches at 8 bases. V lost 5 bases and J lost 0; bases outside the gene matches: 6. Germline values: CDR1 SEHNR, CDR2 FQNEAQ (reference sequence). The CDR3 sequence is 15 residues long. The CDR3, as DNA: TGTGCCAGCAGCCATACAGGGGGGAGCTCCTACGAGCAGTACTTC. Translated: CASSHTGGSSYEQYF.

The chain joins TRBV29-1 to TRBJ1-4; TRBD1 aligns across 9 bases. V was pared by 7 bases and J by 11 bases, with 14 bases of the junction left unmatched. Germline CDR1 SQVTM, CDR2 ANQGSEA. The CDR3 runs to 14 residues. The CDR3 bases are TGCAGCGCCCGGGACAGGGCCCTCATGGGGAAACTGTTTTTT. Translating gives CSARDRALMGKLFF.

CDR3 bases: TGTGCCAGCAGTTACCGAGGGGCGAGGGAGACCCAGTACTTC. This sequence encodes CASSYRGARETQYF. V and J are TRBV6-5 and TRBJ2-5, with D perhaps TRBD1 or TRBD2 (5 bases each). The V gene's germline CDR1 is MNHEY and CDR2 SVGAGI. The germline V and J ends were trimmed by 2 bases and 5 bases, with 12 bases remaining between them. The CDR3 totals 14 residues.

The chain links TRBV29-1 to TRBJ2-7; D remains ambiguous. Trimming pared 3 bases from V and 7 bases from J, leaving 13 bases between. CDR1 SQVTM and CDR2 ANQGSEA come from the germline V gene. This CDR3 is built from 12 residues. Here the CDR3 DNA reads TGCAGCGTTGACGGATCCTACAATGAGCAGTACTTC. As protein: CSVDGSYNEQYF.

The chain recombines TRBV14 with TRBJ2-4; D gene unclear. The J call is uncertain, as TRBJ2-7 better fits the DNA end. Germline values: CDR1 SGHDN, CDR2 FVKESK. The CDR3 is 13 amino acids. CDR3: CASSQVSVYEQYF. The CDR3 nucleotides read TGTGCCAGCAGCCAAGTGAGTGTCTACGAGCAGTACTTC.

V is TRBV27 and J is TRBJ1-1; weak D call: TRBD1 (5 bases). V lost 2 bases to trimming and J lost 4 bases, with 8 bases between them. From germline, CDR1 is MNHEY and CDR2 SMNVEV (reference sequence). The CDR3 contains 13 residues. For the CDR3, the DNA is TGTGCCAGCAGTTTACCGGGGCCCACTGAAGCTTTCTTT. This encodes CASSLPGPTEAFF.

The CDR3 region is CASSLPRSGTGGYTF. CDR3 bases: TGTGCCAGCAGCCTACCGAGGTCAGGGACGGGTGGCTACACCTTC. The J gene is TRBJ1-2, the V gene TRBV7-9; D might be TRBD1 (5 bases). Germline lookup yields CDR1 SEHNR and CDR2 FQNEAQ (reference sequence). The CDR3 extends over 15 amino acids. V gave up 5 bases and J gave up 7 bases, with 20 bases separating them.

This clonotype was picked up a small number of times. The V gene is TRBV29-1, the J gene TRBJ2-7, with 9 bases identical to TRBD1. V lost 4 bases to trimming and J lost 2 bases; unmatched junction nucleotides: 9. This CDR3 is built from 15 residues. CDR1 and CDR2 (germline): SQVTM, ANQGSEA. Here the CDR3 DNA reads TGCAGCGTTGGTAAGGGGGACAGGGTTACCTACGAGCAGTACTTC. Its protein is CSVGKGDRVTYEQYF.

The J gene is TRBJ2-5, the V gene TRBV7-2; 16 positions agree with TRBD2. V lost 0 bases, J lost 4 bases, and 5 bases stayed unmatched. Germline CDR1 SGHTA, CDR2 FQGNSA. The CDR3 length is 18 residues. In nucleotides, the CDR3 is TGTGCCAGCAGCTTAGCCGGGACTAGCGGGGGGGCCGTAGAGACCCAGTACTTC. Encoded protein: CASSLAGTSGGAVETQYF.

V is TRBV29-1 and J is TRBJ2-7; the D is unclear. Trimming removed 1 base at V and 0 bases at J, with 16 bases between. The CDR3 totals 16 residues. Germline lookup yields CDR1 SQVTM and CDR2 ANQGSEA. CDR3 residues: CSVEGEKGASSYEQYF. Written as DNA, the CDR3 is TGCAGCGTTGAAGGGGAAAAGGGCGCAAGCTCCTACGAGCAGTACTTC.

This clonotype was counted a few times. This chain connects TRBV29-1 to TRBJ1-5, with 10 bases lining up with TRBD1. CDR1 and CDR2 from the germline V gene are SQVTM and ANQGSEA. V gave up 4 bases and J gave up 7 bases; unmatched junction bases: 4. The CDR3 length is 13 residues. DNA for the CDR3: TGCAGCGTTGTAGGACAGGGGGGACAGCCCCAGCATTTT. This translates into CSVVGQGGQPQHF.

The chain couples TRBV12-3 or TRBV12-4 to TRBJ2-5; 15 positions match TRBD2. Germline trimming cut 4 bases from V and 2 bases from J; bases unmatched to any gene: 11. The CDR3 consists of 19 residues. The CDR3 sequence: CASSSWGLAGGALQETQYF. The CDR3 DNA sequence: TGTGCCAGCAGTTCCTGGGGACTAGCGGGAGGCGCGTTACAAGAGACCCAGTACTTC.

The chain recombines TRBV29-1 with TRBJ2-7; 7 bases match TRBD1. Looked up from germline, CDR1 is SQVTM and CDR2 is ANQGSEA. V was clipped by 4 bases and J by 1 base; unmatched bases: 7. CDR3 length equals 14 residues. The chain's CDR3 is CSVGDRDSSYEQYF. The CDR3, as DNA: TGCAGCGTTGGGGACCGGGACAGTTCCTACGAGCAGTACTTC.

The rearrangement joins TRBV14 to TRBJ2-7, with TRBD2 identical over 7 bases. CDR3 length: 12 amino acids. The V gene's germline CDR1 is SGHDN and CDR2 FVKESK. The J segment lost 5 bases and the V segment lost 7 bases, leaving 5 bases of the junction unmatched. CDR3: CASTGGGDEQYF. The CDR3 nucleotides are TGTGCCAGCACCGGTGGGGGGGACGAGCAGTACTTC.

The chain recombines TRBV3-1 with TRBJ2-1; 7 bases line up with TRBD2. The CDR3 runs to 15 residues. Unmatched junction bases numbered 11, after V lost 5 bases and J lost 7 bases. Germline assignment: CDR1 LGHDT and CDR2 YNNKEL (reference sequence). The CDR3 sequence: CASSATSEVLNEQFF. CDR3 nucleotides: TGTGCCAGCAGCGCCACTAGCGAGGTGTTGAATGAGCAGTTCTTC.

This chain links TRBV10-3 with TRBJ2-1, with 9 bases that match TRBD2. From germline, CDR1 is ENHRY and CDR2 SYGVKD. The CDR3 totals 18 residues. V gave up 2 bases and J gave up 2 bases; unmatched junction bases: 10. The chain's CDR3 is CAISEGRGGRAPYNEQFF. The CDR3 DNA is TGTGCCATCAGTGAGGGGAGGGGCGGGAGGGCCCCCTACAATGAGCAGTTCTTC.

The CDR3 bases are TGTGCCAGCAGCCTCATGGCAGCCGACTATGGCTACACCTTC. It yields the protein CASSLMAADYGYTF. J is TRBJ1-2 and V is TRBV6-5; D is uncertain. CDR1 is MNHEY and CDR2 is SVGAGI in the germline V gene. The germline V and J ends were trimmed by 6 bases and 3 bases, with 14 bases remaining between them. This CDR3 has 14 residues.

This sequence joins TRBV21-1 and TRBJ1-1. TRBV21-1 is deemed a pseudogene. The CDR3 has 12 amino acids. CDR3 bases: TGTGCCAGCAGAAAGGCGAACACTGAAGCTTTCTTT. It specifies CASRKANTEAFF.

This chain links TRBV12-3 or TRBV12-4 with TRBJ2-3; possible D gene TRBD1, 5 bases. This CDR3 region has 15 residues. V lost 5 bases and J 5 bases, leaving 17 bases between the germline ends. The CDR3 here is CASSLPGQGLDTQYF. As DNA, the CDR3 is TGTGCCAGCAGTCTCCCAGGTCAGGGTCTAGATACGCAGTATTTT.